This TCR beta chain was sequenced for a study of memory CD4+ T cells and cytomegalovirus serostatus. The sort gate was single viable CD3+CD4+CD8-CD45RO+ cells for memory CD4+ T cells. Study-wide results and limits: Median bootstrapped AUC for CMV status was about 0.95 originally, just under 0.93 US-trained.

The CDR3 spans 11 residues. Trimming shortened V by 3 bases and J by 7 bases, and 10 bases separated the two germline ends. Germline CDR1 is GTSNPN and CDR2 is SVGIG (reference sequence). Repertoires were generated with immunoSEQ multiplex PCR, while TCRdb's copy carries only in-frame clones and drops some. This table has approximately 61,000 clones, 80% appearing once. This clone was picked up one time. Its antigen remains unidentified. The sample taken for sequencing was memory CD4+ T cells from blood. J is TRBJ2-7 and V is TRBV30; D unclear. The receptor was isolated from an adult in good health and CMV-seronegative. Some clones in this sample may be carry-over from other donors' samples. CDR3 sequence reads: CAWSPSLEQYF. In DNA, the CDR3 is TGTGCCTGGAGCCCCTCCTTGGAGCAGTACTTC.